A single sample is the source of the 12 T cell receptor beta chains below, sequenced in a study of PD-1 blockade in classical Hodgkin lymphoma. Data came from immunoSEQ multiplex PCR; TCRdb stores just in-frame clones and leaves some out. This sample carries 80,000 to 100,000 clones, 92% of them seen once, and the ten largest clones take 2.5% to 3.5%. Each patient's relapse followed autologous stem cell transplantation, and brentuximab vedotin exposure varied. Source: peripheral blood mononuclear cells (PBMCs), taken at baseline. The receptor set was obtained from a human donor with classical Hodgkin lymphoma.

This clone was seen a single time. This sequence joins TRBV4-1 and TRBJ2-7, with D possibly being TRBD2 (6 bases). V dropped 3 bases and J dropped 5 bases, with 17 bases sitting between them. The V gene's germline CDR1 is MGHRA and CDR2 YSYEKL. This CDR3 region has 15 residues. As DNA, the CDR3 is TGCGCCAGCAGCCAGCGGGATAGGCTGGAGGACGAGCAGTACTTC. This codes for CASSQRDRLEDEQYF.

This chain's CDR3 is CASSFYPDAYEQYF. Here the CDR3 DNA reads TGTGCCAGCAGCTTCTACCCAGACGCCTACGAGCAGTACTTC. V is TRBV7-6 and J is TRBJ2-7; D not resolved. Trimming shortened V by 3 bases and J by 2 bases, and 11 bases separated the two germline ends. The CDR3 covers 14 residues. Germline V gene data show CDR1 as SGHVS and CDR2 as FNYEAQ. Combining the CDR3 with reference TRBV7-6 and TRBJ2-7 gives the whole variable domain GAGVSQSPRYKVTKRGQDVALRCDPISGHVSLYWYRQALGQGPEFLTYFNYEAQQDKSGLPNDRFSAERPEGSISTLTIQRTEQRDSAMYRCASSFYPDAYEQYFGPGTRLTVT.

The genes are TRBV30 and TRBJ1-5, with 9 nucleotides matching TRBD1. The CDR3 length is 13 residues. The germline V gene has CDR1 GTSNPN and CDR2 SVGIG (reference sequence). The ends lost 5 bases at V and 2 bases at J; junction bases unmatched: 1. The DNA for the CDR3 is TGTGCCTGGGACAGGGGGGGCAATCAGCCCCAGCATTTT. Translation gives CAWDRGGNQPQHF.

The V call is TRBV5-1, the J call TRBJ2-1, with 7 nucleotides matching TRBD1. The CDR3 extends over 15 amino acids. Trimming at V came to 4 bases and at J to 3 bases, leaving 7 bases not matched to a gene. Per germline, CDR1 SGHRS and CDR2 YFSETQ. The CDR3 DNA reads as TGCGCCAGCAGCACCGGGACAGCTAACTACAATGAGCAGTTCTTC. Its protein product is CASSTGTANYNEQFF. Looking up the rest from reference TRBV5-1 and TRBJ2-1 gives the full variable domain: KAGVTQTPRYLIKTRGQQVTLSCSPISGHRSVSWYQQTPGQGLQFLFEYFSETQRNKGNFPGRFSGRQFSNSRSEMNVSTLELGDSALYLCASSTGTANYNEQFFGPGTRLTVL.

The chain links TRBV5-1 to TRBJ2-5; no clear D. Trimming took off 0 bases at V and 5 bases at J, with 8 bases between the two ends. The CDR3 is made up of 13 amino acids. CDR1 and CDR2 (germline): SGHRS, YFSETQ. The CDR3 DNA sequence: TGCGCCAGCAGCTTGGTTCTCATGGAGACCCAGTACTTC. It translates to CASSLVLMETQYF.

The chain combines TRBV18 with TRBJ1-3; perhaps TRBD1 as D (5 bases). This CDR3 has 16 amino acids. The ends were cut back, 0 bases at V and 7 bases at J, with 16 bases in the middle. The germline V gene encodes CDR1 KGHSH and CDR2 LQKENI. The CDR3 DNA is TGTGCCAGCTCACCACCCCGAGAGGGCCGGGGGAACACCATATATTTT. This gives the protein CASSPPREGRGNTIYF.

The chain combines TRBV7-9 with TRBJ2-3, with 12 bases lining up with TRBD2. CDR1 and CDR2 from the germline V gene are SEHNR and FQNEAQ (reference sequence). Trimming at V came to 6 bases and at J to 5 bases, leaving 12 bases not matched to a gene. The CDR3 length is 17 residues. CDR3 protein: CASRITRLAGAGDTQYF. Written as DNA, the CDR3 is TGTGCCAGCAGGATAACTAGACTAGCGGGAGCGGGAGATACGCAGTATTTT.

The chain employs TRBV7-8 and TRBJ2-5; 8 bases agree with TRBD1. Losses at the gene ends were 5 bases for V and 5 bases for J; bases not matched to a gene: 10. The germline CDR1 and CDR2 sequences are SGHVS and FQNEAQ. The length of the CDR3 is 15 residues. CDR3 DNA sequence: TGTGCCAGCAGCCCTCGGACAGGGTCGGGGGAGACCCAGTACTTC. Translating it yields CASSPRTGSGETQYF.

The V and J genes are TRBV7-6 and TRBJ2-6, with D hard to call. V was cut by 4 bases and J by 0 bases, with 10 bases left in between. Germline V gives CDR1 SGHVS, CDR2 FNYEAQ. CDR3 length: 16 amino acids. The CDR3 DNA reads TGTGCCAGCAGCTCTGCTGCCTTCTCTGGGGCCAACGTCCTGACTTTC. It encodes CASSSAAFSGANVLTF.

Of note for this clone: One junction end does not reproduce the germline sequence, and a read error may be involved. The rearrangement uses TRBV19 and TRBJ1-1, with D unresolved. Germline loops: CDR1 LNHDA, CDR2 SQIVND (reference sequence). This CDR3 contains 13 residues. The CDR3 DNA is TGTGCCAGCAGTACGACGGCAAACACTGAAGCTTTCTTT. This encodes CASSTTANTEAFF.

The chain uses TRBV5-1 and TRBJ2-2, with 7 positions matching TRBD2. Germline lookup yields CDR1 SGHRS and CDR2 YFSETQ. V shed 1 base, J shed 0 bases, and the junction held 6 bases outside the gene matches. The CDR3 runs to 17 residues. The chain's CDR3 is CASSLSDGRPNTGELFF. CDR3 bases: TGCGCCAGCAGCTTGTCAGACGGGAGGCCGAACACCGGGGAGCTGTTTTTT.

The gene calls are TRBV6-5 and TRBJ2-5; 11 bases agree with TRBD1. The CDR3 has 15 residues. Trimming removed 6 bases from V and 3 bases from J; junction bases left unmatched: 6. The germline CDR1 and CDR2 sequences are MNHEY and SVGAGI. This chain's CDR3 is CASSPDRGQEETQYF. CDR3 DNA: TGTGCCAGCAGCCCGGACAGGGGGCAAGAAGAGACCCAGTACTTC.